This TCR beta chain appears in the sequencing data of a study of shared clonotypes between healthy human individuals. CD45RO-negative CD8 cells positively selected for CCR7 made up the naive population, which excluded terminally differentiated effector memory CD45RA+ cells. Using immunoSEQ multiplex PCR, the repertoire was profiled, and TCRdb retains in-frame clones only, with some absent. The sample consists of about 750,000 clones, 92% of them appearing once. Germline loops: CDR1 SGHVS, CDR2 FQNEAQ. The CDR3 runs to 14 residues. J was trimmed by 7 bases and V by 2 bases; bases with no gene match: 8.

The chain recombines TRBV7-8 with TRBJ2-7; 7 bases align to TRBD1. Sequencing used naive CD8+ T cells sorted from blood. This clonotype originated in a man aged 25-45 years in good health. DNA for the CDR3: TGTGCCAGCAGCTTACAGGGGATCAGGGGGGAGCAGTACTTC. Encoded protein: CASSLQGIRGEQYF. The variable domain in full, with the rest retrieved from reference TRBV7-8 and TRBJ2-7, is GAGVSQSPRYKVAKRGQDVALRCDPISGHVSLFWYQQALGQGPEFLTYFQNEAQLDKSGLPSDRFFAERPEGSVSTLKIQRTQQEDSAVYLCASSLQGIRGEQYFGPGTRLTVT.